This TCR beta chain was identified in a study of beta chain features in type 1 diabetes. As for the study in general: Over all samples combined, some 110 million sorted cells were examined. Study findings and constraints: HLA influence on TCRB rearrangement stayed unresolved here.

Only a few counts were recorded for this clone. Its specificity is not known. The whole isolated RNA underwent reverse transcription, so sequencing captured expressed TCRB transcripts. Using immunoSEQ multiplex PCR, the repertoire was profiled, and TCRdb retains in-frame clones only, with some absent. The table records under 300,000 clones, 25% to 30% of them present only once. Trimming took 8 bases from V and 0 from J, leaving 16 bases between them. The CDR3 runs to 15 residues. CDR1 MDHEN and CDR2 SYDVKM come from the germline V gene. The TCR sequence derives from a man aged 25 to 45 in good health. The rearrangement uses TRBV28 and TRBJ2-5; a possible D gene is TRBD1 (6 bases). Sequenced sample: central memory CD4+ T cells from blood. As DNA, the CDR3 is TGTGCCAGCCGCGAAGGGGGTGGAGACCAAGAGACCCAGTACTTC. It codes for CASREGGGDQETQYF. Full variable domain (missing parts from reference TRBV28 and TRBJ2-5): DVKVTQSSRYLVKRTGEKVFLECVQDMDHENMFWYRQDPGLGLRLIYFSYDVKMKEKGDIPEGYSVSREKKERFSLILESASTNQTSMYLCASREGGGDQETQYFGPGTRLLVL.